Below are 3 T cell receptor beta chains sequenced from a single sample in a study of CD8+ T cells in alopecia areata. Treatment defined: oral pan-JAK inhibitor, 5-10 mg twice daily. Extracted from the samples, RNA was reverse transcribed into cDNA to serve as the sequencing template. The table came from immunoSEQ multiplex PCR; TCRdb's copy has only in-frame clones and leaves some out. Of 150,000 to 200,000 clones listed, roughly 46% are singletons. Sequenced here: CD8+ T cells sorted from blood, sampled around week 54, from a patient treated with tofacitinib. The receptor set was obtained from a human donor with alopecia areata.

The rearrangement joins TRBV2 to TRBJ2-7; D unresolved. This CDR3 has 14 amino acids. With 7 bases removed from V and 0 bases from J, the gap between germline ends came to 13 bases. Germline assignment: CDR1 SNHLY and CDR2 FYNNEI. Here the CDR3 reads CASIRAVSSYEQYF. DNA of the CDR3: TGTGCCAGCATTAGGGCAGTGAGCTCCTACGAGCAGTACTTC.

Notes on this clone: This sequence may be a read error, since a much larger clone differs from it by one base. The chain employs TRBV4-1 and TRBJ2-1, with 7 nucleotides matching TRBD1. CDR3 size: 15 residues. The J segment lost 0 bases and the V segment lost 3 bases, leaving 2 bases of the junction unmatched. CDR1 is MGHRA, CDR2 YSYEKL, per germline. CDR3 region: CASSHRDSSYNEQFF. As DNA, the CDR3 is TGCGCCAGCAGCCACCGGGACAGCTCCTACAATGAGCAGTTCTTC.

This clone was detected only a few times. This CDR3 reads CASSLAGKSYEQYF. The CDR3 DNA is TGTGCCAGCAGCTTAGCTGGGAAATCCTACGAGCAGTACTTC. The genes are TRBV11-2 and TRBJ2-7, with D unresolved. The CDR3 consists of 14 residues. Trimming shortened V by 1 base and J by 1 base, and 8 bases separated the two germline ends. Germline V gene lookup returns CDR1 SGHAT and CDR2 FQNNGV.